This TCR beta chain was sequenced for a study of blood T cell repertoires in COVID-19. Study context: Whether acute or convalescent, the COVID-19 samples came from the United States, Italy and Spain. Sources were T cells, B-cell-depleted T cells, or PBMCs; the material itself was cDNA or gDNA.

Germline V gene lookup returns CDR1 LGHNT and CDR2 FRNRAP. V lost 5 bases to trimming and J lost 11 bases, with 13 bases between them. This CDR3 spans 12 amino acids. Original data processing: How many nucleated cells were present was estimated from reference gene primer amplification. TCRdb's copy holds only in-frame clones and misses some; the assay was immunoSEQ multiplex PCR. That table is the source of V, J and clone size, and D and trimming were worked out from the DNA. This sample has some 270,000 clones, with 75% to 90% found just once. This receptor was identified in a woman aged 70-85 years with acute or convalescent COVID-19. V is TRBV12-5 and J is TRBJ2-1, with D perhaps matching TRBD2 (5 bases). The sample comprised peripheral blood. The CDR3 DNA is TGTGCTAGTGGTCTCCCGGAGGCTCAGCAGTTCTTC. It yields the protein CASGLPEAQQFF.